These 18 T cell receptor beta chains came from one sample sequenced in a study of blood T cell repertoires in COVID-19. Data came from immunoSEQ multiplex PCR; TCRdb stores just in-frame clones and leaves some out. The sample has roughly 210,000 clones, around 80% seen once; the top ten hold about 10%. Material for sequencing was peripheral blood. All receptors derive from an elderly woman with COVID-19, enrolled during active disease.

The rearrangement joins TRBV7-2 to TRBJ1-2, with TRBD1 matching over 7 bases. Germline V lookup: CDR1 SGHTA, CDR2 FQGNSA. The CDR3 is 16 residues long. V lost 5 bases and J lost 1; bases outside the gene matches: 10. The CDR3 DNA reads TGTGCCAGCAGCCTAGTGGGTTCAGGGGGTAACTATGGCTACACCTTC. Protein product: CASSLVGSGGNYGYTF.

In regard to this clone: A junction end diverges from the germline sequence, so it may reflect a read error. The V gene is TRBV3-1 (or the pseudogene TRBV3-2), the J gene TRBJ2-7; possible D gene TRBD2, 5 bases. The germline V gene encodes CDR1 LGHDT and CDR2 YNNKEL (reference sequence). The CDR3 sequence is 12 residues long. The CDR3 is CATRWGDGDLTF. The CDR3 DNA is TGTGCCACCCGTTGGGGAGACGGCGATCTTACGTTC.

This chain connects TRBV28 to TRBJ1-1; D is uncertain. The CDR3 runs 13 residues. Germline V gene lookup returns CDR1 MDHEN and CDR2 SYDVKM. The germline V and J ends were trimmed by 3 bases and 6 bases, with 11 bases remaining between them. CDR3 nucleotides: TGTGCCAGCAGTTTTTCCAGGAGGCCTGAAGCTTTCTTT. The encoded protein is CASSFSRRPEAFF.

A remark on this clone: The same CDR3 also results from other DNA sequences found in this sample. The V call is TRBV2, the J call TRBJ1-1, with TRBD1 identical over 7 bases. Germline V gene sequence: CDR1 SNHLY, CDR2 FYNNEI. The CDR3 covers 15 residues. V trimming: 4 bases; J trimming: 0 bases; junction bases outside the gene matches: 5. The CDR3 bases are TGTGCCAGCAGTGGGGGACAGTACATGAACACTGAAGCTTTCTTT. Protein product: CASSGGQYMNTEAFF.

This chain joins TRBV18 and TRBJ1-4; 7 bases map to TRBD1. V lost 4 bases and J lost 0; bases outside the gene matches: 2. The CDR3 spans 15 residues. Germline CDR1 reads KGHSH; CDR2 reads LQKENI. The CDR3 spells CASSQQGTTNEKLFF. In DNA form, the CDR3 reads TGTGCCAGCTCACAACAGGGGACAACTAATGAAAAACTGTTTTTT. Full variable domain (missing parts from reference TRBV18 and TRBJ1-4): NAGVMQNPRHLVRRRGQEARLRCSPMKGHSHVYWYRQLPEEGLKFMVYLQKENIIDESGMPKERFSAEFPKEGPSILRIQQVVRGDSAAYFCASSQQGTTNEKLFFGSGTQLSVL.

This chain joins TRBV6-5 and TRBJ1-1; 8 bases fit TRBD1. The germline V gene encodes CDR1 MNHEY and CDR2 SVGAGI. The CDR3 sequence is 14 residues long. V shed 8 bases and J 5 bases; nucleotides not matched to a gene: 10. This chain's CDR3 is CASGKTGGRTEAFF. Here the CDR3 DNA reads TGTGCCAGCGGAAAAACAGGGGGTAGGACTGAAGCTTTCTTT.

The V and J genes are TRBV6-5 and TRBJ1-2, with 7 bases identical to TRBD1. The CDR3 has 16 residues. Germline V gives CDR1 MNHEY, CDR2 SVGAGI. With 4 bases clipped from V and 2 bases from J, the junction kept 10 bases outside the gene matches. The CDR3 DNA follows: TGTGCCAGCAGTTTGAGCGAAAAGGGGGCAAACTATGGCTACACCTTC. Encoded protein: CASSLSEKGANYGYTF.

The CDR3 DNA is TGTGCCAGCAGTGAACGAGGGAACTATAATGAAAAACTGTTTTTT. This gives the protein CASSERGNYNEKLFF. V is TRBV6-1 and J is TRBJ1-4; D gene ambiguous. Germline V gene lookup returns CDR1 MNHNS and CDR2 SASEGT. V was shortened by 2 bases and J by 4 bases, with 11 bases between the two germline ends. The CDR3 runs 15 residues.

This rearrangement joins TRBV19 to TRBJ1-6; 8 bases fit TRBD1. The V gene end was trimmed by 7 bases and the J gene end by 7 bases; junction bases not matched to a gene: 9. The CDR3 runs 15 residues. Germline V gene lookup returns CDR1 LNHDA and CDR2 SQIVND (reference sequence). The CDR3 reads CASTTGTGQNSPLHF. CDR3 bases: TGTGCCAGTACCACCGGGACAGGTCAGAATTCACCCCTCCACTTT. Together with reference TRBV19 and TRBJ1-6, the CDR3 gives the full variable domain: DGGITQSPKYLFRKEGQNVTLSCEQNLNHDAMYWYRQDPGQGLRLIYYSQIVNDFQKGDIAEGYSVSREKKESFPLTVTSAQKNPTAFYLCASTTGTGQNSPLHFGNGTRLTVT.

The chain uses TRBV7-9 and TRBJ2-1; 9 nucleotides agree with TRBD2. J lost 15 bases, V lost 10 bases, and 7 bases had no gene match. Germline CDR1 is SEHNR and CDR2 is FQNEAQ (reference sequence). The CDR3 has 10 amino acids. The CDR3 DNA follows: TGTGCCACCGGCAGCGGGGGGTGGTTCTTC. Translation gives CATGSGGWFF.

The chain couples TRBV6-6 to TRBJ2-7, with a weak D call TRBD1 (6 bases). In germline, CDR1 is MNHNY, CDR2 SVGAGI (reference sequence). The CDR3 consists of 14 residues. V was clipped by 5 bases and J by 0 bases, with 11 bases between them. CDR3 nucleotide sequence: TGTGCCAGCAGTACCCCGGGACACTCCTACGAGCAGTACTTC. This translates into CASSTPGHSYEQYF.

The chain joins TRBV15 to TRBJ2-5; 10 bases fit TRBD1. This CDR3 has 15 amino acids. The J segment lost 4 bases and the V segment lost 3 bases, leaving 5 bases of the junction unmatched. Germline V gives CDR1 LNHNV, CDR2 YYDKDF (reference sequence). The CDR3 DNA reads as TGTGCCACCAGCAGGCGGACAGGGGGGGGAGAGACCCAGTACTTC. It specifies CATSRRTGGGETQYF.

This clone was observed a single time. The chain uses TRBV5-4 and TRBJ1-4; tentative D call: TRBD1 (6 bases). Germline V lookup: CDR1 SGHNT, CDR2 YYREEE (reference sequence). Trimming took off 5 bases at V and 4 bases at J, with 12 bases between the two ends. The CDR3 is 14 residues long. The CDR3, as DNA: TGTGCCAGCAGTTTGACAGGCCTTAATGAAAAACTGTTTTTT. Its protein is CASSLTGLNEKLFF. The full variable domain, its missing parts supplied by reference TRBV5-4 and TRBJ1-4, is ETGVTQSPTHLIKTRGQQVTLRCSSQSGHNTVSWYQQALGQGPQFIFQYYREEENGRGNFPPRFSGLQFPNYSSELNVNALELDDSALYLCASSLTGLNEKLFFGSGTQLSVL.

The chain links TRBV7-9 to TRBJ2-7, with 8 bases aligning to TRBD1. CDR1 is SEHNR, CDR2 FQNEAQ, per germline (reference sequence). The CDR3 length is 16 residues. The J segment lost 5 bases and the V segment lost 1 base, leaving 10 bases of the junction unmatched. CDR3 residues: CASSLGGTGGTHEQYF. CDR3 DNA: TGTGCCAGCAGCTTAGGGGGGACAGGTGGAACCCACGAGCAGTACTTC.

The chain uses TRBV29-1 and TRBJ1-2; 7 positions match TRBD1. Germline values: CDR1 SQVTM, CDR2 ANQGSEA. V lost 7 bases and J lost 7; bases outside the gene matches: 9. The CDR3 runs 12 residues. The CDR3 region is CSEGTGAVGYTF. The CDR3 region has the DNA TGCAGCGAAGGTACAGGGGCTGTTGGCTACACCTTC.

The genes are TRBV19 and TRBJ1-1; perhaps TRBD1 as D (5 bases). Germline CDR1 LNHDA, CDR2 SQIVND (reference sequence). This CDR3 is built from 16 residues. Trimming removed 2 bases at V and 4 bases at J, with 17 bases between. CDR3 bases: TGTGCCAGTAGTATAAAAACGAGCGGGGCAAGCACTGAAGCTTTCTTT. It is translated as CASSIKTSGASTEAFF.

The table lists this clone with a count of one. V usage is TRBV9 and J usage is TRBJ1-1, with D possibly matching TRBD1 (6 bases). The CDR3 covers 15 residues. CDR1 is SGDLS and CDR2 is YYNGEE in the germline V gene. V lost 0 bases and J 0 bases, leaving 9 bases between the germline ends. The CDR3 region is CASSVEGDMNTEAFF. The CDR3 nucleotides read TGTGCCAGCAGCGTAGAGGGGGACATGAACACTGAAGCTTTCTTT.

This chain uses TRBV2 with TRBJ2-2; 13 bases line up with TRBD2. CDR1 and CDR2 from the germline V gene are SNHLY and FYNNEI. V gave up 4 bases and J gave up 7 bases; unmatched junction bases: 9. The CDR3 extends over 17 amino acids. CDR3 amino acids: CASSVTSGGAEGGELFF. The CDR3 region has the DNA TGTGCCAGCAGTGTCACTAGCGGGGGGGCCGAAGGCGGGGAGCTGTTTTTT.